The T cell receptor (beta chain) under discussion was sequenced for a study of shared clonotypes between healthy human individuals. Terminally differentiated effector memory CD45RA+ cells were excluded from the naive CD8 cells, which were CD45RO-negative and positively selected for CCR7. General study findings and limits: When naive CD4 clonotypes were compared across a handful of donors, about 4.8% were shared. Sequencing depth was expected to influence donor clonotype sharing.

The CDR3 length is 17 residues. V was pared by 1 base and J by 8 bases, with 12 bases of the junction left unmatched. CDR1 is SEHNR, CDR2 FQNEAQ, per germline (reference sequence). Data came from immunoSEQ multiplex PCR; TCRdb stores just in-frame clones and leaves some out. Here the sample spans approximately 1.9 million clones, 80% to 95% being singletons. Of note for this clone: The antigen is not known.

Sample: naive CD8+ T cells from PBMCs. V is TRBV7-9 and J is TRBJ2-1; TRBD2 aligns across 9 bases. The clonotype originates from a man between 18 and 35 years old in good health. Some clones in this sample may be carry-over from other donors' samples. For the CDR3, the DNA is TGTGCCAGCAGCTTAGACCTCGTCGGACTAGCGATGGATGAGCAGTTCTTC. It yields the protein CASSLDLVGLAMDEQFF.